These 4 T cell receptor beta chains share one sample of origin, sequenced in a study of graft-versus-host responses after intestinal transplantation. For these receptors, no antigen is known. Here immunoSEQ multiplex PCR was the method, and the copy in TCRdb shows in-frame clones only, minus some. The data contain about 92,000 clones, about 89% of them seen just once; the ten biggest clones take up approximately 5.5%. Specimen: unstimulated CD8+ T cells sorted from spleen or lymph node cells, collected before intestinal transplant. The receptors derive from a human donor who received an intestinal transplant.

The J gene is TRBJ2-1, the V gene TRBV7-3, with TRBD1 matching over 8 bases. This CDR3 spans 16 amino acids. J lost 4 bases, V lost 2 bases, and 7 bases had no gene match. Germline CDR1 reads SGHTA; CDR2 reads FQGTGA. The CDR3 sequence: CASSLGGTGDYNEQFF. In DNA form, the CDR3 reads TGTGCCAGCAGCTTAGGCGGGACAGGAGATTACAATGAGCAGTTCTTC.

The chain recombines TRBV27 with TRBJ1-1; 9 nucleotides agree with TRBD1. This CDR3 is 15 amino acids long. Germline CDR1 reads MNHEY; CDR2 reads SMNVEV (reference sequence). The junction had 4 bases not matched to a gene; V was cut back by 1 base and J by 4 bases. This CDR3 is CASSLFTGGPTEAFF. CDR3 nucleotide sequence: TGTGCCAGCAGTTTATTCACAGGGGGCCCCACTGAAGCTTTCTTT.

The chain carries TRBV7-6 and TRBJ2-2, with 7 positions matching TRBD1. Germline lookup yields CDR1 SGHVS and CDR2 FNYEAQ. This CDR3 region has 16 residues. The junction had 4 bases not matched to a gene; V was cut back by 2 bases and J by 1 base. CDR3 amino acids: CASSLYGTENTGELFF. The CDR3 region has the DNA TGTGCCAGCAGCTTATACGGGACAGAGAACACCGGGGAGCTGTTTTTT.

DNA for the CDR3: TGTGCCAGCAGCTTAGATGGGACAGACTATAATTCACCCCTCCACTTT. Translated: CASSLDGTDYNSPLHF. The chain links TRBV11-2 to TRBJ1-6, with TRBD1 matching over 7 bases. Germline-derived CDR1 and CDR2 are SGHAT and FQNNGV. V was clipped by 0 bases and J by 3 bases; unmatched bases: 2. The CDR3 loop spans 16 amino acids.